This entry lists 2 T cell receptor beta chains sequenced from one sample in a study of blood T cells in healthy people across ages. The authors ran a second PCR of roughly 7 to 11 cycles using a sample-barcoded 5' primer and a J-beta primer mix. MiXCR was run by TCRdb on the 5' RACE reads, yielding one entry per CDR3 protein. The sample lists some 370,000 distinct CDR3 sequences, about 52% occurring once. The sample was blood. The receptors were gathered from a man in his sixties in good health.

This clonotype occurred a few times. The V and J genes are TRBV6-5 and TRBJ2-3; TRBD2 aligns across 12 bases. CDR3 length: 16 residues. Germline V gene sequence: CDR1 MNHEY, CDR2 SVGAGI. The V gene end was trimmed by 6 bases and the J gene end by 6 bases; junction bases not matched to a gene: 10. CDR3 loop: CASSQALAGGSDTQYF. For the CDR3, the DNA is TGTGCCAGCAGCCAGGCACTAGCGGGAGGATCGGATACGCAGTATTTT.

The genes are TRBV6-2 or TRBV6-3 and TRBJ2-4; TRBD1 aligns across 9 bases. The CDR3 has 16 amino acids. The germline V gene encodes CDR1 MNHEY and CDR2 SVGEGT. V lost 6 bases to trimming and J lost 2 bases; unmatched junction nucleotides: 8. The CDR3 loop reads CASSPSTGGPKNIQYF. CDR3 sequence (DNA): TGTGCCAGCAGCCCCTCGACAGGGGGACCCAAAAACATTCAGTACTTC.